The 21 T cell receptor beta chains in this list originate from one sample, sequenced in a study of identifying expanded T cells in peripheral blood. The method was immunoSEQ multiplex PCR; TCRdb's version includes in-frame clones alone and lacks a portion of them. The table includes 100,000 or so clones, roughly 89% detected once. The sequenced material came from blood. These receptors came from a person aged 18 to 70 in good health.

V gene TRBV10-3 combines with J gene TRBJ2-2, with 7 bases aligning to TRBD2. This CDR3 is built from 16 residues. CDR1 ENHRY and CDR2 SYGVKD come from the germline V gene. The junction had 9 bases not matched to a gene; V was cut back by 6 bases and J by 2 bases. The CDR3 here is CAISRLARSNTGELFF. For the CDR3, the DNA is TGTGCCATCAGCCGACTAGCACGCAGTAACACCGGGGAGCTGTTTTTT.

This chain uses TRBV2 with TRBJ2-5; 9 bases agree with TRBD2. V was pared by 6 bases and J by 5 bases, with 13 bases of the junction left unmatched. The CDR3 has 16 amino acids. Per germline, CDR1 SNHLY and CDR2 FYNNEI. The CDR3 DNA follows: TGTGCCAGCAGGAGGAGGCGGGGGGGCCTGGTGGAGACCCAGTACTTC. As protein: CASRRRRGGLVETQYF.

This clone has just a few counts. The CDR3 DNA is TGTGCCAGCAGTTTATCCCAGGGGTCCCGCTCTGGGGCCAACGTCCTGACTTTC. It codes for CASSLSQGSRSGANVLTF. The V call is TRBV27, the J call TRBJ2-6, with D maybe TRBD1 (6 bases). The CDR3 totals 18 residues. V dropped 0 bases and J dropped 0 bases, with 12 bases sitting between them. Per germline, CDR1 MNHEY and CDR2 SMNVEV (reference sequence).

The J gene is TRBJ1-5, the V gene TRBV7-8; D unresolved. Per the germline V gene, CDR1 is SGHVS and CDR2 is FQNEAQ. V gave up 3 bases and J gave up 0 bases, with 15 bases separating them. This CDR3 is 17 amino acids long. The chain's CDR3 is CASSFGPILNSNQPQHF. CDR3 DNA sequence: TGTGCCAGCAGCTTCGGACCTATTCTAAATAGCAATCAGCCCCAGCATTTT.

CDR3 amino acids: CASSDFGQGSLAEQYF. Here the CDR3 DNA reads TGCGCCAGCAGTGATTTCGGACAGGGTTCACTGGCCGAGCAGTACTTC. The chain links TRBV10-1 to TRBJ2-7; the match to TRBD1 covers 8 bases. CDR1 is WNHNN, CDR2 SYGVQD, per germline (reference sequence). The CDR3 length is 16 residues. The ends lost 3 bases at V and 6 bases at J; junction bases unmatched: 13.

The chain combines TRBV30 with TRBJ2-7, with a weak D call TRBD2 (5 bases). CDR3 length: 12 amino acids. Germline CDR1 GTSNPN, CDR2 SVGIG (reference sequence). Trimming pared 0 bases from V and 5 bases from J, leaving 8 bases between. The CDR3 coding sequence is TGTGCCTGGAGTGTGTCCGGGAACGAGCAGTACTTC. Translating gives CAWSVSGNEQYF.

This clone was found once. The chain is built from TRBV10-3 and TRBJ2-4; 12 bases match TRBD1. Germline CDR1 and CDR2: ENHRY and SYGVKD. Trimming cost V 5 bases and J 1 base; bases outside gene matches: 9. CDR3 length equals 18 residues. The CDR3 DNA follows: TGTGCCATCAGTCAAAGGGGACAGGGGGCGAGCGCCAAAAACATTCAGTACTTC. Residues: CAISQRGQGASAKNIQYF.

The V call is TRBV28, the J call TRBJ1-5, with D uncertain. Germline-derived CDR1 and CDR2 are MDHEN and SYDVKM. V was pared by 6 bases and J by 0 bases, with 3 bases between. The CDR3 length is 12 residues. CDR3 bases: TGTGCCAGCAGGAATAGCAATCAGCCCCAGCATTTT. Protein sequence: CASRNSNQPQHF. Drawing the rest from reference TRBV28 and TRBJ1-5, the complete variable domain is DVKVTQSSRYLVKRTGEKVFLECVQDMDHENMFWYRQDPGLGLRLIYFSYDVKMKEKGDIPEGYSVSREKKERFSLILESASTNQTSMYLCASRNSNQPQHFGDGTRLSIL.

The J gene is TRBJ1-6, the V gene TRBV2; no reliable D call. This CDR3 is 14 amino acids long. Trimming stripped 1 base from V and 8 bases from J, with 9 bases between. Germline V gene lookup returns CDR1 SNHLY and CDR2 FYNNEI. The CDR3 DNA sequence: TGTGCCAGCAGTGAAGGGGAGCGGTATTCACCCCTCCACTTT. Translated: CASSEGERYSPLHF.

This clone was recorded once. V gene TRBV7-2 combines with J gene TRBJ2-3, with unresolved D. V lost 1 base to trimming and J lost 4 bases, with 9 bases between them. The CDR3 spans 14 residues. The germline V gene has CDR1 SGHTA and CDR2 FQGNSA. Written as DNA, the CDR3 is TGTGCCAGCAGCTTAGAGGCTACGGCAGATACGCAGTATTTT. Its translation is CASSLEATADTQYF.

The chain links TRBV7-7 to TRBJ2-1, with no clear D. V was trimmed by 1 base and J by 7 bases, leaving 8 bases between them. The germline V gene has CDR1 SSHAT and CDR2 FNYEAQ (reference sequence). The CDR3 sequence is 13 residues long. The CDR3 DNA follows: TGTGCCAGCAGCTTAGGAACGGTAAATGAGCAGTTCTTC. It is translated as CASSLGTVNEQFF.

The genes are TRBV4-3 and TRBJ2-6; D is undetermined. V lost 0 bases and J 4 bases, leaving 13 bases between the germline ends. Germline V gene data show CDR1 as LGHNA and CDR2 as YSLEER. CDR3 length: 17 amino acids. CDR3 in DNA: TGCGCCAGCAGCCAAGATCCTCCAAGGGCCGGGGCCAACGTCCTGACTTTC. This translates into CASSQDPPRAGANVLTF.

The CDR3 DNA sequence: TGTGCCAGCAGCTTTATGGGACAGGGGCGGGCTAATGAAAAACTGTTTTTT. Its translation: CASSFMGQGRANEKLFF. The J gene is TRBJ1-4, the V gene TRBV7-2; 10 bases align to TRBD1. Germline CDR1 is SGHTA and CDR2 is FQGNSA. The CDR3 has 17 residues. The ends lost 3 bases at V and 3 bases at J; junction bases unmatched: 7.

The sample holds a few counts of this clone. V is TRBV18 and J is TRBJ1-1, with a possible D match to TRBD1 (5 bases). Per germline, CDR1 KGHSH and CDR2 LQKENI. V was shortened by 1 base and J by 11 bases, with 14 bases between the two germline ends. This CDR3 region has 13 residues. CDR3 in amino acids: CASSPLGGGVAFF. CDR3 in DNA: TGTGCCAGCTCACCACTCGGGGGTGGGGTTGCTTTCTTT.

This clone was recorded a few times. Other nucleotide sequences from this sample produce the same CDR3. The V call is TRBV18, the J call TRBJ1-1, with D maybe TRBD1 (5 bases). The CDR3 covers 14 residues. The V and J ends lost 1 base and 3 bases respectively, with 9 bases between them. The V gene's germline CDR1 is KGHSH and CDR2 LQKENI. CDR3 amino acids: CASSPQGGDTEAFF. The CDR3 DNA is TGTGCCAGCTCACCACAGGGAGGGGACACTGAAGCTTTCTTT.

The chain carries TRBV6-5 and TRBJ1-5, with 8 bases aligning to TRBD1. CDR3 size: 13 residues. Trimming at V came to 8 bases and at J to 4 bases, leaving 4 bases not matched to a gene. Germline lookup yields CDR1 MNHEY and CDR2 SVGAGI. The CDR3 region is CASAGTGNQPQHF. The DNA for the CDR3 is TGTGCCAGCGCGGGGACAGGTAATCAGCCCCAGCATTTT.

J is TRBJ2-6 and V is TRBV28; 7 nucleotides match TRBD1. The CDR3 runs to 17 residues. Unmatched junction bases numbered 7, after V lost 5 bases and J lost 0 bases. Germline CDR1 is MDHEN and CDR2 is SYDVKM. The CDR3 sequence is CASSRGQPSSGANVLTF. The CDR3 DNA reads as TGTGCCAGCAGTCGGGGACAGCCGAGCTCTGGGGCCAACGTCCTGACTTTC.

V and J are TRBV5-4 and TRBJ2-5; 11 bases fit TRBD2. The germline CDR1 and CDR2 sequences are SGHNT and YYREEE (reference sequence). The CDR3 has 15 residues. V gave up 3 bases and J gave up 0 bases; unmatched junction bases: 1. CDR3 nucleotide sequence: TGTGCCAGCAGCTCGACTAGCGGGGACCAAGAGACCCAGTACTTC. The encoded protein is CASSSTSGDQETQYF.

The chain joins TRBV4-3 to TRBJ2-2; 7 positions agree with TRBD1. The ends lost 4 bases at V and 1 base at J; junction bases unmatched: 0. The CDR3 is made up of 14 amino acids. Per germline, CDR1 LGHNA and CDR2 YSLEER. The CDR3 here is CASSRDRNTGELFF. CDR3 nucleotides: TGCGCCAGCAGCCGGGACAGGAACACCGGGGAGCTGTTTTTT.

In its sample, this clone was seen once. V gene TRBV27 combines with J gene TRBJ2-6; no firm D call. Deletions cut 2 bases from V and 4 bases from J, with 9 bases between. The length of the CDR3 is 15 residues. Germline V gene data show CDR1 as MNHEY and CDR2 as SMNVEV (reference sequence). CDR3 protein: CASSLQQHGANVLTF. DNA for the CDR3: TGTGCCAGCAGTTTACAACAGCACGGGGCCAACGTCCTGACTTTC. Based on the CDR3 plus reference TRBV27 and TRBJ2-6, the full variable domain is EAQVTQNPRYLITVTGKKLTVTCSQNMNHEYMSWYRQDPGLGLRQIYYSMNVEVTDKGDVPEGYKVSRKEKRNFPLILESPSPNQTSLYFCASSLQQHGANVLTFGAGSRLTVL.

This chain connects TRBV7-6 to TRBJ1-1; D possibly corresponds to TRBD1 (5 bases). This CDR3 region has 16 residues. The germline V and J ends were trimmed by 5 bases and 0 bases, with 16 bases remaining between them. Germline loops: CDR1 SGHVS, CDR2 FNYEAQ. The CDR3 region is CASSPGAAGMNTEAFF. DNA of the CDR3: TGTGCCAGCAGCCCCGGGGCCGCCGGGATGAACACTGAAGCTTTCTTT.